The 2 T cell receptor beta chains reported below all come from one sample, sequenced in a study of shared clonotypes between healthy human individuals. Here immunoSEQ multiplex PCR was the method, and the copy in TCRdb shows in-frame clones only, minus some. Among about 510,000 clones listed, around 79% were seen once. The sequenced material came from PBMCs. The receptors derive from a woman in her thirties or forties in good health. Some clones in this sample may be carry-over from other donors' samples.

This clone occurred once. V and J are TRBV5-4 and TRBJ2-3, with no clear D. This CDR3 region has 13 residues. The germline gives CDR1 SGHNT, CDR2 YYREEE (reference sequence). V lost 0 bases and J lost 8, with 10 bases in between. The chain's CDR3 is CASSLEVAGTQYF. CDR3 DNA sequence: TGTGCCAGCAGCTTGGAGGTCGCAGGTACGCAGTATTTT.

The chain uses TRBV10-3 and TRBJ1-1; D might be TRBD1 (5 bases). CDR1 is ENHRY, CDR2 SYGVKD, per germline. V lost 8 bases and J 1 base, leaving 11 bases between the germline ends. The CDR3 runs 13 residues. The CDR3 DNA follows: TGTGCCATCGGGGCAGTATCGAACACTGAAGCTTTCTTT. It specifies CAIGAVSNTEAFF.